The 11 T cell receptor beta chains below all came from one sample that was sequenced in a study. TCRdb processed the 5' RACE reads anew with MiXCR; each CDR3 protein has one entry. Counted here are around 21,000 distinct CDR3 sequences, 30% occurring once; the ten biggest clones make up approximately 2.2%. Sequencing used tumor-infiltrating naive CD4+ T cells sorted from the breast tumor. Subset defined: naive CD4+ T cells, CD4+CD45RA+CD25-. These receptors were collected from a female donor with breast cancer.

V is TRBV18 and J is TRBJ2-7; weak D call: TRBD2 (5 bases). Trimming cost V 4 bases and J 4 bases, with 17 bases left between them. Germline V gives CDR1 KGHSH, CDR2 LQKENI. The CDR3 length is 15 residues. CDR3 sequence reads: CASSLAGVRAYEQYF. CDR3 coding DNA: TGTGCCAGCTCACTCGCCGGGGTCAGAGCGTACGAGCAGTACTTC.

This clonotype has a handful of counts. V gene TRBV6-5 combines with J gene TRBJ2-1, with 12 bases that match TRBD1. The V gene's germline CDR1 is MNHEY and CDR2 SVGAGI. This CDR3 is built from 16 residues. After removal of 6 bases from V and 3 bases from J, the junction contained 6 bases not matched to a gene. The CDR3 DNA reads TGTGCCAGCAGGTCGGGACAGGGGGCGATCTACAATGAGCAGTTCTTC. Residues: CASRSGQGAIYNEQFF.

V usage is TRBV6-2 or TRBV6-3 and J usage is TRBJ2-4; possible D gene TRBD2, 5 bases. CDR3 size: 14 residues. Germline V gives CDR1 MNHEY, CDR2 SVGEGT. V was shortened by 2 bases and J by 6 bases, with 11 bases between the two germline ends. This CDR3 reads CASSYVGAGNIQYF. The CDR3 coding sequence is TGTGCCAGCAGTTACGTGGGTGCGGGAAACATTCAGTACTTC.

This clonotype occurred a few times. The rearrangement uses TRBV7-3 and TRBJ1-5, with D hard to call. CDR1 is SGHTA and CDR2 is FQGTGA in the germline V gene. The V end was cut by 3 bases, the J end by 0 bases, with 9 bases between. The CDR3 length is 15 residues. The CDR3 loop is CASSLDGDSNQPQHF. CDR3 bases: TGTGCCAGCAGCTTGGACGGCGATAGCAATCAGCCCCAGCATTTT.

The table lists this clonotype with a few counts. CDR3: CASSYGTSGKDEQFF. CDR3 coding DNA: TGTGCCAGCAGTTACGGGACTAGCGGGAAGGATGAGCAGTTCTTC. The chain couples TRBV6-5 to TRBJ2-1, with 13 bases fitting TRBD2. Trimming cost V 2 bases and J 8 bases; bases outside gene matches: 3. Per germline, CDR1 MNHEY and CDR2 SVGAGI. The CDR3 totals 15 residues.

For this clonotype: Being one base from a much bigger clone, this may be a read error. The chain links TRBV29-1 to TRBJ1-5, with TRBD1 as a possible D gene (5 bases). The CDR3 is 13 residues long. Germline-derived CDR1 and CDR2 are SQVTM and ANQGSEA. CDR3 region: CSVGTTRNQLQHF. CDR3 nucleotides: TGCAGCGTGGGGACCACACGGAATCAGCTCCAGCATTTT.

This sequence joins TRBV20-1 and TRBJ1-1; TRBD1 matches 9 bases. CDR3 length: 15 residues. CDR1 and CDR2 from the germline V gene are DFQATT and SNEGSKA (reference sequence). J lost 10 bases, V lost 6 bases, and 18 bases had no gene match. In DNA form, the CDR3 reads TGCAGTGCGATACTCCGGGACAGGGCGAGCCAAGGAGCTTTCTTT. Its translation is CSAILRDRASQGAFF.

The chain has TRBV4-1 and TRBJ1-1; 7 bases fit TRBD1. J lost 4 bases, V lost 2 bases, and 16 bases had no gene match. CDR3 length: 18 amino acids. The V gene's germline CDR1 is MGHRA and CDR2 YSYEKL. The CDR3, as DNA: TGCGCCAGCAGCCAACCGGGACAGCGCCTGAGGTCTGGCACTGAAGCTTTCTTT. It yields the protein CASSQPGQRLRSGTEAFF.

This clonotype was detected many times. The V gene is TRBV6-5, the J gene TRBJ2-3; 9 positions agree with TRBD2. V lost 5 bases and J lost 2; bases outside the gene matches: 8. The germline CDR1 and CDR2 sequences are MNHEY and SVGAGI. The CDR3 has 16 amino acids. This chain's CDR3 is CASSPTSGLSTDTQYF. CDR3 DNA: TGTGCCAGCAGTCCAACTAGCGGGCTATCCACAGATACGCAGTATTTT.

This rearrangement joins TRBV6-5 to TRBJ2-7; 7 bases line up with TRBD2. The trim removed 0 bases at V and 2 bases at J, leaving 7 bases unmatched. Germline V lookup: CDR1 MNHEY, CDR2 SVGAGI. The CDR3 spans 16 residues. CDR3 bases: TGTGCCAGCAGTTACTCTCTTCGGGGGGTAACCTACGAGCAGTACTTC. Translating it yields CASSYSLRGVTYEQYF.

This clonotype has more than one count but fewer than ten. A read error may explain this, as a much larger clone is one base away. This rearrangement joins TRBV4-2 to TRBJ2-7, with TRBD2 matching over 9 bases. Germline CDR1 LGHNA, CDR2 YNFKEQ. The length of the CDR3 is 16 residues. V trimming: 0 bases; J trimming: 0 bases; junction bases outside the gene matches: 3. CDR3 amino acids: CASSQEGTSSSYEQYF. The CDR3 DNA reads as TGTGCCAGCAGCCAAGAGGGGACTAGCTCCTCCTACGAGCAGTACTTC.